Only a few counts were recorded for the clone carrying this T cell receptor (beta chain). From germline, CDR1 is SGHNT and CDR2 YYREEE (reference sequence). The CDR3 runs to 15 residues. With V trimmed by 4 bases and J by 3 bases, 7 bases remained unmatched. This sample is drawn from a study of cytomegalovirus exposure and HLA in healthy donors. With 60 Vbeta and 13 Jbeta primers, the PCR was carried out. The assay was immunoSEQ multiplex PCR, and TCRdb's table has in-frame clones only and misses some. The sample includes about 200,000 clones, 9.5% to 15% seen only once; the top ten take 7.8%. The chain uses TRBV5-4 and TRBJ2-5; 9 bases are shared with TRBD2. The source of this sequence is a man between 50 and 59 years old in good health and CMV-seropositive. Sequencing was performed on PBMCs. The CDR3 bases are TGTGCCAGCAGCCCGACTAGCGGAGAAAAAGAGACCCAGTACTTC. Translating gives CASSPTSGEKETQYF.